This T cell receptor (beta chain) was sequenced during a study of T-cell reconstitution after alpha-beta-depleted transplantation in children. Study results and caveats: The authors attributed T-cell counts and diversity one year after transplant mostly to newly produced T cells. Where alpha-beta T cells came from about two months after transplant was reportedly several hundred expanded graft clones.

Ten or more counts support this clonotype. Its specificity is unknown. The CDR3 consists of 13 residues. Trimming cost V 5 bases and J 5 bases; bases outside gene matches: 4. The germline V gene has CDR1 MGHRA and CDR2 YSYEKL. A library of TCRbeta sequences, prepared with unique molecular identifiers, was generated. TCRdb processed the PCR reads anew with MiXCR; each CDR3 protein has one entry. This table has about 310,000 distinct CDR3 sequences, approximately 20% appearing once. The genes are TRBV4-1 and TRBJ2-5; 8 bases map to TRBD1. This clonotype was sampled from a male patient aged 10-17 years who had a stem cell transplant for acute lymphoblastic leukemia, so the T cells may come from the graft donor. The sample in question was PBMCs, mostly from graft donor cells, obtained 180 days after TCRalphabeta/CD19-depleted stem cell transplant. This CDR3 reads CASSSGGVETQYF. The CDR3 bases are TGCGCCAGCAGCTCAGGGGGCGTGGAGACCCAGTACTTC.